This T cell receptor beta chain was profiled in a study of blood T cell repertoires in COVID-19. Looking at the study overall: Samples representing acute and convalescent COVID-19 were sourced from the United States, Italy and Spain. Sources were T cells, B-cell-depleted T cells, or PBMCs; the material itself was cDNA or gDNA.

The ends lost 4 bases at V and 6 bases at J; junction bases unmatched: 13. The CDR3 runs to 18 residues. Germline loops: CDR1 SGHRS, CDR2 YFSETQ. In the original analysis: Reference gene primers were amplified, and this amplification served to estimate nucleated cell counts. Data came from immunoSEQ multiplex PCR; TCRdb stores just in-frame clones and leaves some out. V, J and clone size derive from that table, while D and trimming were established from the DNA sequence. The sample yields around 150,000 clones, over 80% seen once. The receptor's source is a man younger than 40 with COVID-19, enrolled during active disease. The sample comprised peripheral blood. This chain joins TRBV5-1 and TRBJ2-2; TRBD2 matches 12 bases. The CDR3 bases are TGCGCCAGCAGCGATACCCTACTAGCGGGAGGATCTGCCGGGGAGCTGTTTTTT. This sequence encodes CASSDTLLAGGSAGELFF.